This TCR beta chain is from a study of blood T cell repertoires in COVID-19. Only in-frame clones appear in the TCRdb table, and some are missing; sequencing was by immunoSEQ multiplex PCR. The sample shows about 220,000 clones, roughly 88% of them seen only once. The CDR3 length is 16 residues. V lost 4 bases, J lost 3 bases, and 8 bases stayed unmatched. Germline CDR1 reads MDHEN; CDR2 reads SYDVKM. This rearrangement joins TRBV28 to TRBJ2-1; the match to TRBD2 covers 8 bases. The sample comprised PBMCs or T cells enriched from blood (not recorded which). This TCR was sampled from a woman in her 50s with acute COVID-19. CDR3 DNA: TGTGCCAGCAGTTCCCGACTAGCGACGAGCTACAATGAGCAGTTCTTC. Protein product: CASSSRLATSYNEQFF.